This T cell receptor beta chain derives from a study of cytomegalovirus exposure and HLA in healthy donors. With respect to this clone: Its antigen is as yet unknown.

V gave up 5 bases and J gave up 7 bases, with 15 bases separating them. CDR1 is SGHAT, CDR2 FQNNGV, per germline. The CDR3 runs to 15 residues. Both 60 Vbeta primers and 13 Jbeta primers went into the PCR. Repertoires were generated with immunoSEQ multiplex PCR, while TCRdb's copy carries only in-frame clones and drops some. Of over 150,000 clones listed, approximately 75% are singletons. General study points: After further analysis at a later stage, 15,000 to 20,000 TCR beta sequences were associated with HLA alleles at 0.05 false discovery rate. Reported performance of the classifier showed diagnosis of cytomegalovirus status with high specificity and sensitivity.

This receptor was taken from a man aged 30 to 39 in good health and CMV-seropositive. The chain joins TRBV11-2 to TRBJ1-6; D unresolved. The sequenced material came from PBMCs. The CDR3 DNA is TGTGCCAGCAGCACGGGGTTTGGAGACAATTCACCCCTCCACTTT. Its protein is CASSTGFGDNSPLHF. The whole variable domain, remainder taken from reference TRBV11-2 and TRBJ1-6, is EAGVAQSPRYKIIEKRQSVAFWCNPISGHATLYWYQQILGQGPKLLIQFQNNGVVDDSQLPKDRFSAERLKGVDSTLKIQPAKLEDSAVYLCASSTGFGDNSPLHFGNGTRLTVT.